A single sample gave rise to the 18 T cell receptor beta chains below, sequenced in a study of cytomegalovirus exposure and HLA in healthy donors. Both 60 Vbeta primers and 13 Jbeta primers went into the PCR. The protocol was immunoSEQ multiplex PCR, while the TCRdb copy is restricted to in-frame clones and leaves out a portion. The sample includes approximately 220,000 clones, approximately 80% of them seen just once. The sequencing input was PBMCs. These receptors all come from a boy aged 2-15 years in good health and CMV-seronegative.

This chain links TRBV2 with TRBJ2-2, with D possibly being TRBD1 (5 bases). This CDR3 spans 14 amino acids. CDR1 and CDR2 (germline): SNHLY, FYNNEI. The V and J ends lost 0 bases and 5 bases respectively, with 7 bases between them. The CDR3 DNA reads TGTGCCAGCAGTGAAGCGTACAGGACCGGGGAGCTGTTTTTT. It encodes CASSEAYRTGELFF.

This sequence joins TRBV6-1 and TRBJ1-2; 9 bases line up with TRBD1. J lost 4 bases, V lost 10 bases, and 10 bases had no gene match. Germline assignment: CDR1 MNHNS and CDR2 SASEGT. CDR3 length: 14 residues. The CDR3 loop is CATINRGPIYGYTF. CDR3 DNA sequence: TGTGCCACCATAAACAGGGGGCCCATCTATGGCTACACCTTC.

This clone was seen more than once but under ten times. This chain uses TRBV6-5 with TRBJ1-1; D unclear. The V end lost 5 bases, the J end lost 0 bases, and 13 bases lay between the germline ends. CDR1 is MNHEY, CDR2 SVGAGI, per germline. CDR3 length equals 15 residues. CDR3 residues: CASSRQPQVNTEAFF. The CDR3 nucleotides are TGTGCCAGCAGTCGACAACCCCAGGTGAACACTGAAGCTTTCTTT.

V gene TRBV9 combines with J gene TRBJ2-5; possible D gene TRBD2, 6 bases. The V end was cut by 3 bases, the J end by 3 bases, with 9 bases between. There are 13 residues in the CDR3. Germline assignment: CDR1 SGDLS and CDR2 YYNGEE. Here the CDR3 reads CASSGGLEETQYF. In DNA, the CDR3 is TGTGCCAGCAGCGGGGGACTTGAAGAGACCCAGTACTTC.

CDR3 amino acids: CASGYGTGVFGYGYTF. The CDR3 DNA follows: TGTGCTAGTGGTTACGGGACAGGGGTTTTTGGATATGGCTACACCTTC. The chain couples TRBV12-5 to TRBJ1-2, with 10 bases that match TRBD1. Germline CDR1 and CDR2: LGHNT and FRNRAP. The junction had 10 bases not matched to a gene; V was cut back by 4 bases and J by 5 bases. The CDR3 is 16 amino acids.

This chain uses TRBV14 with TRBJ1-2; 8 nucleotides agree with TRBD1. The germline V gene encodes CDR1 SGHDN and CDR2 FVKESK. This CDR3 is built from 15 residues. V lost 3 bases and J lost 3; bases outside the gene matches: 6. CDR3 amino acids: CASSQGTGGHYGYTF. CDR3 sequence (DNA): TGTGCCAGCAGCCAGGGTACAGGGGGACACTATGGCTACACCTTC.

The chain has TRBV19 and TRBJ2-1; 7 positions agree with TRBD2. CDR3 length: 14 residues. Germline V gives CDR1 LNHDA, CDR2 SQIVND (reference sequence). V was pared by 5 bases and J by 6 bases, with 7 bases of the junction left unmatched. CDR3 sequence reads: CASSFPRGVNEQFF. The CDR3, as DNA: TGTGCCAGTAGTTTCCCCCGGGGGGTCAATGAGCAGTTCTTC. Full variable domain (outside the CDR3, taken from reference TRBV19 and TRBJ2-1): DGGITQSPKYLFRKEGQNVTLSCEQNLNHDAMYWYRQDPGQGLRLIYYSQIVNDFQKGDIAEGYSVSREKKESFPLTVTSAQKNPTAFYLCASSFPRGVNEQFFGPGTRLTVL.

The genes are TRBV27 and TRBJ1-5, with D possibly TRBD1 on 6 matching bases. The length of the CDR3 is 16 residues. Deletions cut 1 base from V and 0 bases from J, with 10 bases between. The V gene's germline CDR1 is MNHEY and CDR2 SMNVEV (reference sequence). In DNA form, the CDR3 reads TGTGCCAGCAGTTTATGGGCAGGGGATAGCAATCAGCCCCAGCATTTT. This gives the protein CASSLWAGDSNQPQHF.

This chain connects TRBV11-2 to TRBJ1-6, with 9 nucleotides matching TRBD1. Germline V CDR1 and CDR2: SGHAT, FQNNGV. V lost 4 bases to trimming and J lost 7 bases; unmatched junction nucleotides: 5. This CDR3 has 15 residues. CDR3 in amino acids: CASSSRTGDNSPLHF. CDR3 in DNA: TGTGCCAGCAGCTCGCGGACAGGGGACAATTCACCCCTCCACTTT.

This clone was counted only a few times. The CDR3 region is CASNTRGGDTEAFF. CDR3 DNA: TGTGCCAGCAACACACGAGGAGGGGACACTGAAGCTTTCTTT. The rearrangement joins TRBV4-2 to TRBJ1-1, with D tentatively TRBD1 (5 bases). The germline V gene encodes CDR1 LGHNA and CDR2 YNFKEQ. The CDR3 has 14 residues. V was pared by 7 bases and J by 3 bases, with 15 bases between.

This chain links TRBV5-1 with TRBJ2-2, with 7 positions matching TRBD1. The length of the CDR3 is 16 residues. V lost 4 bases to trimming and J lost 8 bases; unmatched junction nucleotides: 14. Germline-derived CDR1 and CDR2 are SGHRS and YFSETQ. This chain's CDR3 is CASSPRQGFTMGELFF. Written as DNA, the CDR3 is TGCGCCAGCAGCCCCCGACAGGGATTCACTATGGGGGAGCTGTTTTTT.

The V call is TRBV7-8, the J call TRBJ1-1; 9 bases map to TRBD1. V lost 5 bases to trimming and J lost 1 base; unmatched junction nucleotides: 5. Germline V gives CDR1 SGHVS, CDR2 FQNEAQ. This CDR3 has 15 amino acids. The CDR3 coding sequence is TGTGCCAGCAGCCCGTGGGACAGGGAGAACACTGAAGCTTTCTTT. Translated: CASSPWDRENTEAFF.

About this clone itself: Likely a read error: the CDR3 ends without its conserved phenylalanine or tryptophan. V is TRBV29-1 and J is TRBJ1-2, with 8 bases identical to TRBD1. With V trimmed by 3 bases and J by 4 bases, 4 bases remained unmatched. The V gene's germline CDR1 is SQVTM and CDR2 ANQGSEA. The CDR3 spans 13 residues. Written as DNA, the CDR3 is TGCAGCGTTGAGACAGGGGTCCTCTATGGCTACACCGTC. Translated: CSVETGVLYGYTV.

This clone was recorded only once. A junction boundary mismatches the germline segment, possibly from a read error. The chain couples TRBV7-3 to TRBJ2-5; TRBD1 might be the D (5 bases). Germline CDR1 reads SGHTA; CDR2 reads FQGTGA. The CDR3 is 14 residues long. This chain's CDR3 is CAGSSSGSGETQYF. CDR3 DNA: TGTGCCGGCAGCTCATCAGGGTCCGGGGAGACCCAGTACTTC.

The rearrangement joins TRBV6-5 to TRBJ2-3; 10 bases align to TRBD2. J gave up 2 bases and V 5 bases, and 4 bases lay outside the gene matches. Germline CDR1 is MNHEY and CDR2 is SVGAGI. CDR3 size: 15 residues. The CDR3 spells CASSPGTSVTDTQYF. CDR3 coding DNA: TGTGCCAGCAGTCCCGGGACTAGCGTCACAGATACGCAGTATTTT.

The chain couples TRBV27 to TRBJ2-5; TRBD1 might be the D (5 bases). The DNA end is a closer match to TRBJ2-7, so the J assignment may be wrong. The CDR3 has 14 residues. From germline, CDR1 is MNHEY and CDR2 SMNVEV (reference sequence). CDR3 coding DNA: TGTGCCAGCAGTTTAAGTCAGGGTAAGATCGAGCAGTACTTC. Amino acid sequence: CASSLSQGKIEQYF.

The rearrangement joins TRBV6-5 to TRBJ2-5; 9 nucleotides agree with TRBD2. The CDR3 sequence is 15 residues long. With 6 bases clipped from V and 4 bases from J, the junction kept 9 bases outside the gene matches. Germline values: CDR1 MNHEY, CDR2 SVGAGI. CDR3 bases: TGTGCCAGCAGCCCAGAGAATAGCGGGGGAGAGACCCAGTACTTC. The encoded protein is CASSPENSGGETQYF.

The chain recombines TRBV4-1 with TRBJ2-1; 9 positions match TRBD2. Trimming removed 1 base from V and 8 bases from J; junction bases left unmatched: 6. CDR3 length: 15 amino acids. Germline V gene lookup returns CDR1 MGHRA and CDR2 YSYEKL. DNA of the CDR3: TGCGCCAGCAGCCAAGCTGGAGCGGGGGGTTATGAGCAGTTCTTC. Protein sequence: CASSQAGAGGYEQFF.